This T cell receptor beta chain derives from a study of CD4+ T cells in melanoma (dated by TCRdb to between 2022 and 2023). Turning to the overall study: Neoantigen-specific CD4+ T cells in human melanoma were what the study investigated.

Libraries came from the immunoSEQ multiplex PCR assay. TCRdb took over this immuneACCESS table, retaining in-frame rearrangements with V and J assigned. Such tables are incomplete; in checked studies, under half of the missing clones stem from an unresolved V gene, and the remainder is unexplained. The sample table shows 17,000 or so clones, and approximately 84% are seen once. The top ten hold 5.4% of the sample. Worth noting for this clone: Its recognized antigen is unknown. Base qualities were left out, and no much larger clone turns up one base away.

Donors were patients with melanoma. Paper-wide results and their limitations: Neoantigen-specific CD4+ T cells in melanoma were reported to have a range of differentiation states. Neoantigen-specific CD4+ T cells were reported to be correlated with the function of CD8+ T cells, macrophages and B cells.

This clonotype was obtained from a human donor with melanoma. Sample: cells from a culture (not recorded whether cultured in vitro).

Read as DNA, the sequence is TGTGCCATCAGTGCGAGGGACAGTCGCTATGGCTACACCTTC. The translation is CAISARDSRYGYTF. This sequence uses TRBV10-3 and TRBJ1-2; 7 junctional bases match TRBD1. The germline V gene yields ENHRY for CDR1 and SYGVKD for CDR2. The germline V and J ends show losses of 4 bases and 4 bases respectively, and no gene match explains 6 bases of the junction. From the cysteine through the phenylalanine, the CDR3 covers 14 amino acids. Just the 42-base CDR3 DNA is kept, in frame starting at base 1.